This T cell receptor beta chain appears in the sequencing data of a study of shared clonotypes between healthy human individuals. Regarding the study as a whole: Among a handful of donors, roughly 5% of naive CD4 clonotypes were found in common.

It was across several immunoSEQ plates that each subset's genomic DNA was evenly split. Clones were read by immunoSEQ multiplex PCR, and TCRdb kept only the in-frame ones, dropping some. This table holds 2 million to 3 million clones, 80% to 95% found once. The CDR3 contains 11 residues. Germline V lookup: CDR1 LNHDA, CDR2 SQIVND (reference sequence). V lost 6 bases and J 6 bases, leaving 8 bases between the germline ends. This clone appeared a few times. Its antigen is not known. The V gene is TRBV19, the J gene TRBJ1-1, with D possibly TRBD1 on 6 matching bases. This clonotype was sampled from a man younger than 35 in good health. Some clones in this sample may be carry-over from other donors' samples. Sequences were obtained from naive CD4+ T cells from PBMCs. Stated subset: CD45RA+ positively selected. In nucleotides, the CDR3 is TGTGCCAGTAGCAGGGGACCTGAAGCTTTCTTT. It codes for CASSRGPEAFF.